This T cell receptor beta chain appears in the sequencing data of a study of T cell responses to AZD1222 COVID-19 vaccine. Libraries were prepared by immunoSEQ multiplex PCR; TCRdb keeps only in-frame clonotypes and omits some of them. Of around 66,000 clones in the sample, more than 75% are singletons; the top ten hold roughly 5%. Regarding the study as a whole: White British people made up most donors, females outnumbered males, and clonal diversity was possibly underestimated.

As regards this clone: Its antigen is still unknown.

CDR3 length: 15 residues. The J segment lost 0 bases and the V segment lost 8 bases, leaving 9 bases of the junction unmatched. CDR1 is LGHNT and CDR2 is FRNRAP in the germline V gene. The sequenced sample was peripheral blood, obtained 28 days after the second dose of the MenACWY control vaccine. This chain links TRBV12-5 with TRBJ1-1; the match to TRBD1 covers 7 bases. The origin of this receptor is an adult who received the MenACWY meningococcal vaccine as a control. The CDR3 bases are TGTGCTAGTTCCCCCCCCGGGACAGTGAACACTGAAGCTTTCTTT. Protein sequence: CASSPPGTVNTEAFF.